One TCR beta chain is described in this entry. What it recognizes is unknown. The source of the sample is a study of breast tumors, draining lymph nodes, adjacent tissues. Samples came from axillary lymph nodes draining the breast cancer. TCRdb fed the multiplex PCR reads into MiXCR, producing one record per CDR3 protein. There are nearly 200,000 distinct CDR3 sequences in the sample; 25% to 40% occur only once, and approximately 4.5% lies in the top ten. CDR3 length: 13 residues. Trimming removed 1 base at V and 11 bases at J, with 12 bases between. Germline V gene sequence: CDR1 MGHRA, CDR2 YSYEKL. Study findings and constraints: The lymph node origin of tumor T cells was framed as consistent with a hypothesis, not demonstrated.

The chain combines TRBV4-1 with TRBJ1-5, with unresolved D. Sample: axillary lymph node tissue. This TCR was recovered from a female donor with breast cancer. Some clones in this sample may be carry-over from other donors' samples. The CDR3 DNA sequence: TGCGCCAGCAGCCAAGGGGAAACGAGCACCCAGCATTTT. Protein: CASSQGETSTQHF.